A selection of T cell receptor beta chains follows, all from one sample in a study of blood T cell repertoires in COVID-19. Method: immunoSEQ multiplex PCR; TCRdb's copy keeps in-frame clones and lacks some. This table has approximately 470,000 clones, around 87% appearing once. Sequencing input: PBMCs or T cells enriched from blood (not recorded which). These receptors were collected from a woman between 18 and 29 years old who had recovered from COVID-19. CDR3s include the opening cysteine and the closing phenylalanine or tryptophan. The D gene is left open where the match is weak. Clone sizes are given selectively: once, few, many, or a class where the clone is expanded.

size,J,length,V,D,DNA,CDR3
.,TRBJ1-4,15,TRBV7-2,TRBD1,TGTGCCAGCAGCTTAGGGACAGGGGTAGGGGAAAAACTGTTTTTT,CASSLGTGVGEKLFF
.,TRBJ1-5,15,TRBV15,TRBD1,TGTGCCACCAGCAGAGGGACAGGGGCAAATCAGCCCCAGCATTTT,CATSRGTGANQPQHF
.,TRBJ2-3,15,TRBV18,TRBD1,TGTGCCAGCTCACCGTTGACAGGGGTCACAGATACGCAGTATTTT,CASSPLTGVTDTQYF
.,TRBJ2-1,16,TRBV3-1/TRBV3-2,TRBD1,TGTGCCAGCAGCCAAGGTGGGACAGCCCCCTACAATGAGCAGTTCTTC,CASSQGGTAPYNEQFF
.,TRBJ2-3,16,TRBV7-8,TRBD1,TGTGCCAGCAGCACCTGGGACAGGGGGAGCACAGATACGCAGTATTTT,CASSTWDRGSTDTQYF
.,TRBJ1-2,15,TRBV30,.,TGTGCCTGGACTCCCCCAGCCGGGATTAACTATGGCTACACCTTC,CAWTPPAGINYGYTF
.,TRBJ1-2,11,TRBV10-3,.,TGTGCCATCAGTGAGGGGGGCGGCTACACCTTC,CAISEGGGYTF
.,TRBJ2-5,16,TRBV20-1,.,TGCAGTGCTAGTAAAGGGGCAGACTTTTCGGGTGAGACCCAGTACTTC,CSASKGADFSGETQYF
.,TRBJ1-2,16,TRBV19,.,TGTGCCAGTAGTCTCCGTCGGGTCTTAGCTAACTATGGCTACACCTTC,CASSLRRVLANYGYTF
once,TRBJ2-5,13,TRBV10-3,.,TGTGCCATCAGTGGCGACGGGGAGGAGACCCAGTACTTC,CAISGDGEETQYF
.,TRBJ1-2,14,TRBV3-1/TRBV3-2,.,TGTGCCAGCAGCCAGAGAGACAGCCTCTATGGCTACACCTTC,CASSQRDSLYGYTF